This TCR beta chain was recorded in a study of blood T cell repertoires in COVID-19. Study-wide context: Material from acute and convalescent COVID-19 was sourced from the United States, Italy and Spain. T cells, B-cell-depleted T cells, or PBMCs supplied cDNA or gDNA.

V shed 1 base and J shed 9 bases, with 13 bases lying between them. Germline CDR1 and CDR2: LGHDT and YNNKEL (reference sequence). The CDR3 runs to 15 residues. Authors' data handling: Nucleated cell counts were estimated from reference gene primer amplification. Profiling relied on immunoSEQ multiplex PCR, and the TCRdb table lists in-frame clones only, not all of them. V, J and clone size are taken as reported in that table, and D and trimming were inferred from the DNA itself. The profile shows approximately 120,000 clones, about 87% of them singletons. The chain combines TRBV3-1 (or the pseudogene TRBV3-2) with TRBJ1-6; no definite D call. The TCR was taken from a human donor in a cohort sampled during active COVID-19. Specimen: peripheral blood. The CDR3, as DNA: TGTGCCAGCAGCCAAGGAGTCGGGTATGGTTCACCCCTCCACTTT. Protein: CASSQGVGYGSPLHF.